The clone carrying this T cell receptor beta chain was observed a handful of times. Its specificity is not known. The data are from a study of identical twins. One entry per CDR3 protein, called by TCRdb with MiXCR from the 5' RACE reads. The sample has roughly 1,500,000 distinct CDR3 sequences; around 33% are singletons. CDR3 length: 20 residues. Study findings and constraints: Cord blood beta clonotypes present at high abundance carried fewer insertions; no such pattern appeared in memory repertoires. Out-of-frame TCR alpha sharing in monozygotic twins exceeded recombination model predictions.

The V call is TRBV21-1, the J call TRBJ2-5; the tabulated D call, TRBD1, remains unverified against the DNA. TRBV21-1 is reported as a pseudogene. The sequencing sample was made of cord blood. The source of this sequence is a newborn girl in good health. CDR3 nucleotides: TGTGCCAGCAGCAAACTTGAGTGGGACAGGGGGCGCGGGGACCAAGAGACCCAGTACTTC. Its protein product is CASSKLEWDRGRGDQETQYF.